The 21 T cell receptor beta chains given below trace back to one sample, sequenced in a study of cytomegalovirus exposure and HLA in healthy donors. 13 Jbeta primers and 60 Vbeta primers were used for the PCR. TCRdb keeps only in-frame clones here, not all; method: immunoSEQ multiplex PCR. The table records some 200,000 clones, 80% to 85% of them present only once. Sequenced: PBMCs. The receptors stem from a man aged 50-59 years in good health and CMV-seronegative.

This rearrangement joins TRBV9 to TRBJ1-2; no firm D call. Looked up from germline, CDR1 is SGDLS and CDR2 is YYNGEE. V was trimmed by 2 bases and J by 8 bases, leaving 10 bases between them. This CDR3 comprises 12 residues. This CDR3 reads CASSVGSIGYTF. CDR3 in DNA: TGTGCCAGCAGCGTCGGGTCAATAGGCTACACCTTC.

The chain recombines TRBV6-5 with TRBJ1-6, with TRBD1 matching 9 bases. CDR1 and CDR2 from the germline V gene are MNHEY and SVGAGI. J lost 8 bases, V lost 6 bases, and 8 bases had no gene match. This CDR3 has 15 amino acids. CDR3 nucleotides: TGTGCCAGCAGCACGCGGGGACAGGGCTATTCACCCCTCCACTTT. This sequence encodes CASSTRGQGYSPLHF.

The genes are TRBV7-2 and TRBJ2-5; 8 bases fit TRBD1. Germline CDR1 SGHTA, CDR2 FQGNSA. The CDR3 totals 16 residues. Trimming took 5 bases from V and 4 from J; bases not matched to a gene: 12. The CDR3 here is CASSPNGQGRGETQYF. Written as DNA, the CDR3 is TGTGCCAGCAGCCCGAACGGACAGGGTAGGGGAGAGACCCAGTACTTC. The variable domain in full, with the rest retrieved from reference TRBV7-2 and TRBJ2-5, is GAGVSQSPSNKVTEKGKDVELRCDPISGHTALYWYRQSLGQGLEFLIYFQGNSAPDKSGLPSDRFSAERTGGSVSTLTIQRTQQEDSAVYLCASSPNGQGRGETQYFGPGTRLLVL.

A single count supports this clone. The chain has TRBV9 and TRBJ2-1; tentative D call: TRBD2 (5 bases). This CDR3 has 16 residues. Trimming removed 2 bases at V and 7 bases at J, with 19 bases between. Germline CDR1 and CDR2: SGDLS and YYNGEE. CDR3 in amino acids: CASSVVPGLALNEQFF. The CDR3 DNA follows: TGTGCCAGCAGCGTGGTACCCGGGCTAGCCTTGAATGAGCAGTTCTTC.

This sequence joins TRBV4-3 and TRBJ2-1; 8 nucleotides align to TRBD2. The junction had 7 bases not matched to a gene; V was cut back by 0 bases and J by 3 bases. The CDR3 extends over 17 amino acids. Germline CDR1 and CDR2: LGHNA and YSLEER. Here the CDR3 DNA reads TGCGCCAGCAGCCAAGATCTTATCACTAGCGGCTACAATGAGCAGTTCTTC. Translated: CASSQDLITSGYNEQFF.

V usage is TRBV28 and J usage is TRBJ2-2; TRBD2 matches at 8 bases. Germline values: CDR1 MDHEN, CDR2 SYDVKM. This CDR3 comprises 15 residues. V shed 2 bases and J 7 bases; nucleotides not matched to a gene: 6. In nucleotides, the CDR3 is TGTGCCAGCAGTTTACCGGGAGGGATCGGCGGGGAGCTGTTTTTT. It specifies CASSLPGGIGGELFF.

The rearrangement joins TRBV7-2 to TRBJ1-4; weak D call: TRBD1 (5 bases). V shed 3 bases and J shed 3 bases, with 8 bases lying between them. From germline, CDR1 is SGHTA and CDR2 FQGNSA. CDR3 length: 14 amino acids. This chain's CDR3 is CASSFGGANEKLFF. The CDR3, as DNA: TGTGCCAGCAGCTTCGGAGGGGCTAATGAAAAACTGTTTTTT.

The J gene is TRBJ1-4, the V gene TRBV6-5, with 10 bases identical to TRBD1. V gave up 6 bases and J gave up 7 bases; unmatched junction bases: 8. The CDR3 sequence is 15 residues long. Germline V gene lookup returns CDR1 MNHEY and CDR2 SVGAGI. The CDR3 DNA is TGTGCCAGCAGCATCGACAGGGGGCGCAGTGAAAAACTGTTTTTT. It codes for CASSIDRGRSEKLFF.

The chain uses TRBV7-9 and TRBJ2-5, with TRBD1 as a possible D gene (6 bases). Trimming shortened V by 3 bases and J by 4 bases, and 18 bases separated the two germline ends. Germline CDR1 is SEHNR and CDR2 is FQNEAQ (reference sequence). The CDR3 runs to 16 residues. CDR3 sequence reads: CASSFYTGTLLETQYF. Here the CDR3 DNA reads TGTGCCAGCAGCTTTTACACCGGGACACTTCTAGAGACCCAGTACTTC.

The V gene is TRBV2, the J gene TRBJ2-5; the match to TRBD2 covers 8 bases. The V gene end was trimmed by 5 bases and the J gene end by 5 bases; junction bases not matched to a gene: 10. This CDR3 spans 15 amino acids. Germline lookup yields CDR1 SNHLY and CDR2 FYNNEI. Here the CDR3 reads CASSNGGGPDETQYF. The DNA of the CDR3 is TGTGCCAGCAGTAATGGCGGGGGGCCAGACGAGACCCAGTACTTC.

This clone was recorded a few times. The genes are TRBV29-1 and TRBJ1-2; 7 nucleotides align to TRBD1. The V gene end was trimmed by 4 bases and the J gene end by 2 bases; junction bases not matched to a gene: 13. The CDR3 is 16 amino acids. Germline CDR1 reads SQVTM; CDR2 reads ANQGSEA. The CDR3 nucleotides read TGCAGCGTTGGTCTCGGACAGGCCGACCGGAACTATGGCTACACCTTC. It translates to CSVGLGQADRNYGYTF.

In this sample, this clone turned up a few times. The genes are TRBV5-8 and TRBJ1-5; 7 bases are shared with TRBD1. CDR1 is SGHTS and CDR2 is YDEGEE in the germline V gene. The CDR3 has 14 residues. The V and J ends lost 9 bases and 6 bases, in that order; junction bases with no gene match: 12. The CDR3 here is CATYAGQRSQPQHF. The CDR3 region has the DNA TGTGCCACCTACGCGGGACAGCGCTCTCAGCCCCAGCATTTT.

The chain joins TRBV19 to TRBJ1-1; D may be TRBD1 (5 bases). Between the trimmed V and J ends, which lost 4 bases and 4 bases, there was a span of 19 bases. Germline V gene lookup returns CDR1 LNHDA and CDR2 SQIVND (reference sequence). This CDR3 has 16 residues. The CDR3 loop reads CASSTVLQGLGTEAFF. DNA of the CDR3: TGTGCCAGTAGTACCGTGCTCCAGGGCTTAGGCACTGAAGCTTTCTTT.

This chain joins TRBV4-1 and TRBJ2-7, with TRBD1 matching over 10 bases. Per the germline V gene, CDR1 is MGHRA and CDR2 is YSYEKL. Unmatched junction bases numbered 3, after V lost 1 base and J lost 3 bases. The CDR3 has 15 residues. This CDR3 is CASSQARTGGYEQYF. The DNA for the CDR3 is TGCGCCAGCAGCCAAGCCCGGACAGGGGGCTACGAGCAGTACTTC.

This clone was found once. The J gene is TRBJ1-5, the V gene TRBV10-3; 9 bases map to TRBD1. The V segment lost 5 bases and the J segment 3 bases; nucleotides outside the gene matches: 2. Germline V gene sequence: CDR1 ENHRY, CDR2 SYGVKD. The CDR3 is 14 residues long. The DNA of the CDR3 is TGTGCCATCAGTTGGGACAGGGACAATCAGCCCCAGCATTTT. It specifies CAISWDRDNQPQHF.

This chain uses TRBV6-1 with TRBJ1-5, with 10 positions matching TRBD1. The germline gives CDR1 MNHNS, CDR2 SASEGT. The ends lost 6 bases at V and 3 bases at J; junction bases unmatched: 5. The CDR3 runs to 15 residues. Here the CDR3 DNA reads TGTGCCAGCAGGGGCGGGACAGGGGTCAATCAGCCCCAGCATTTT. Translating it yields CASRGGTGVNQPQHF.

The chain is built from TRBV7-8 and TRBJ1-1, with D possibly TRBD1 on 6 matching bases. CDR3 size: 14 residues. V gave up 1 base and J gave up 3 bases, with 9 bases separating them. Germline V CDR1 and CDR2: SGHVS, FQNEAQ. DNA of the CDR3: TGTGCCAGCAGCTTAGGACAGGTATACACTGAAGCTTTCTTT. It yields the protein CASSLGQVYTEAFF.

V is TRBV7-2 and J is TRBJ2-5; maybe TRBD2 (6 bases). The CDR3 runs to 14 residues. The germline V gene encodes CDR1 SGHTA and CDR2 FQGNSA. The V and J ends lost 2 bases and 2 bases respectively, with 9 bases between them. CDR3: CASSLNSGQETQYF. As DNA, the CDR3 is TGTGCCAGCAGCTTAAATAGCGGACAAGAGACCCAGTACTTC.

In its sample, this clone was seen once. V and J are TRBV7-9 and TRBJ2-3, with 7 bases that match TRBD1. CDR3 length: 15 amino acids. J was trimmed by 3 bases and V by 1 base; bases with no gene match: 4. CDR1 is SEHNR, CDR2 FQNEAQ, per germline (reference sequence). The CDR3 loop is CASSLVMTGTDTQYF. In nucleotides, the CDR3 is TGTGCCAGCAGCTTAGTAATGACAGGGACAGATACGCAGTATTTT.

This rearrangement joins TRBV7-8 to TRBJ2-7, with D possibly matching TRBD2 (6 bases). Germline V CDR1 and CDR2: SGHVS, FQNEAQ. The CDR3 has 15 amino acids. V dropped 5 bases and J dropped 4 bases, with 18 bases sitting between them. The CDR3 spells CASSRLDGGGYEQYF. The CDR3 coding sequence is TGTGCCAGCAGCCGACTTGACGGGGGTGGGTACGAGCAGTACTTC. Variable domain in full (rest from reference TRBV7-8 and TRBJ2-7): GAGVSQSPRYKVAKRGQDVALRCDPISGHVSLFWYQQALGQGPEFLTYFQNEAQLDKSGLPSDRFFAERPEGSVSTLKIQRTQQEDSAVYLCASSRLDGGGYEQYFGPGTRLTVT.

The V call is TRBV7-2, the J call TRBJ2-5, with 14 bases matching TRBD2. Germline loops: CDR1 SGHTA, CDR2 FQGNSA. V dropped 5 bases and J dropped 1; count of bases not matched to a gene: 12. This CDR3 comprises 19 residues. The CDR3 loop is CASSLTPGLAGGSQETQYF. Written as DNA, the CDR3 is TGTGCCAGCAGCCTTACGCCCGGACTAGCGGGGGGATCCCAAGAGACCCAGTACTTC.